Listed below are T cell receptor beta chains from one sample, sequenced in a study of T cell responses to AZD1222 COVID-19 vaccine. Produced via immunoSEQ multiplex PCR; TCRdb's table is partial and in-frame only. The sample lists about 120,000 clones; around nine tenths were seen once. Sequenced here: peripheral blood, sampled on day 0 of AZD1222 vaccination. These receptors were taken from an adult in good health. Both conserved end residues are part of each CDR3. Fields, in order: CDR3 protein, CDR3 DNA, clone size, J gene, D gene, V gene. The D gene is left open where the match is weak. A row's size may be missing; if present it is once, few, many or a size class.

cdr3_aa: CASSQAPGGPSIGELFF
cdr3_nt: TGTGCCAGCAGCCAAGCCCCCGGCGGGCCTTCTATCGGGGAGCTGTTTTTT
clone_size: NA
j_call: TRBJ2-2
d_call: NA
v_call: TRBV3-1/TRBV3-2

cdr3_aa: CASTGGSYEQYF
cdr3_nt: TGCGCCAGTACAGGGGGCAGTTACGAGCAGTACTTC
clone_size: few
j_call: TRBJ2-7
d_call: TRBD1
v_call: TRBV10-2

cdr3_aa: CAWSHIQGSTEAFF
cdr3_nt: TGTGCCTGGAGTCACATACAGGGTTCCACTGAAGCTTTCTTT
clone_size: NA
j_call: TRBJ1-1
d_call: NA
v_call: TRBV30

cdr3_aa: CASCPAGLGDEKLFF
cdr3_nt: TGTGCCAGCTGTCCCGCTGGACTGGGGGATGAAAAACTGTTTTTT
clone_size: NA
j_call: TRBJ1-4
d_call: NA
v_call: TRBV25-1

cdr3_aa: CASKSMQGANTEAFF
cdr3_nt: TGTGCCAGCAAATCCATGCAGGGGGCGAACACTGAAGCTTTCTTT
clone_size: NA
j_call: TRBJ1-1
d_call: TRBD1
v_call: TRBV28

cdr3_aa: CASGTPHEQYF
cdr3_nt: TGTGCCTCGGGCACTCCTCACGAGCAGTACTTC
clone_size: NA
j_call: TRBJ2-7
d_call: NA
v_call: TRBV28

cdr3_aa: CASRGQGRQPQHF
cdr3_nt: TGTGCCAGTAGAGGACAGGGCCGCCAGCCCCAGCATTTT
clone_size: few
j_call: TRBJ1-5
d_call: NA
v_call: TRBV21-1

cdr3_aa: CASSIQGGNQPQHF
cdr3_nt: TGTGCCAGCAGTATACAAGGTGGCAATCAGCCCCAGCATTTT
clone_size: NA
j_call: TRBJ1-5
d_call: NA
v_call: TRBV6-4

cdr3_aa: CASSLGRDTEAFF
cdr3_nt: TGTGCCAGCAGTTTGGGGCGGGACACTGAAGCTTTCTTT
clone_size: NA
j_call: TRBJ1-1
d_call: NA
v_call: TRBV27

cdr3_aa: CASRPQASDDEKLFF
cdr3_nt: TGTGCCAGCAGACCACAGGCGTCGGACGATGAAAAACTGTTTTTT
clone_size: NA
j_call: TRBJ1-4
d_call: NA
v_call: TRBV3-1/TRBV3-2

cdr3_aa: CASSDDIYEQYF
cdr3_nt: TGTGCCAGCAGCGACGACATCTACGAGCAGTACTTC
clone_size: many
j_call: TRBJ2-7
d_call: NA
v_call: TRBV7-6

cdr3_aa: CASSFEAGRNEQYF
cdr3_nt: TGCGCCAGCAGCTTTGAGGCAGGGCGCAACGAGCAGTACTTC
clone_size: NA
j_call: TRBJ2-7
d_call: NA
v_call: TRBV5-1

cdr3_aa: CAIGWGLSPDYGYTF
cdr3_nt: TGTGCCATCGGGTGGGGGCTGAGCCCCGACTATGGCTACACCTTC
clone_size: NA
j_call: TRBJ1-2
d_call: NA
v_call: TRBV10-3

cdr3_aa: CASSFRAVGNTGELFF
cdr3_nt: TGTGCCAGCAGCTTTAGGGCAGTAGGGAACACCGGGGAGCTGTTTTTT
clone_size: NA
j_call: TRBJ2-2
d_call: NA
v_call: TRBV11-2

cdr3_aa: CASSSDRARGYTF
cdr3_nt: TGTGCCAGCAGTTCGGACAGGGCGCGGGGCTACACCTTC
clone_size: NA
j_call: TRBJ1-2
d_call: TRBD1
v_call: TRBV28

cdr3_aa: CASSLAVGGDSPLHF
cdr3_nt: TGTGCCAGCAGCTTAGCGGTAGGGGGAGATTCACCCCTCCACTTT
clone_size: once
j_call: TRBJ1-6
d_call: NA
v_call: TRBV7-2

cdr3_aa: CASSQQGPNEKLFF
cdr3_nt: TGTGCCAGCAGCCAACAGGGACCTAATGAAAAACTGTTTTTT
clone_size: NA
j_call: TRBJ1-4
d_call: NA
v_call: TRBV3-1/TRBV3-2

cdr3_aa: CASSFRDRSHEQYF
cdr3_nt: TGTGCCAGCAGTTTCCGGGACAGGAGCCACGAGCAGTACTTC
clone_size: once
j_call: TRBJ2-7
d_call: TRBD1
v_call: TRBV27

cdr3_aa: CATSRDLNLGGTDTQYF
cdr3_nt: TGTGCCACCAGCAGAGATCTAAATTTAGGTGGCACAGATACGCAGTATTTT
clone_size: NA
j_call: TRBJ2-3
d_call: NA
v_call: TRBV15

cdr3_aa: CASSQDRGRPGELFF
cdr3_nt: TGTGCCAGCAGCCAAGATCGGGGAAGACCCGGGGAGCTGTTTTTT
clone_size: once
j_call: TRBJ2-2
d_call: NA
v_call: TRBV3-1/TRBV3-2

cdr3_aa: CASSLLPVGGNTIYF
cdr3_nt: TGTGCCAGCAGCTTACTCCCCGTCGGTGGAAACACCATATATTTT
clone_size: NA
j_call: TRBJ1-3
d_call: NA
v_call: TRBV7-9

cdr3_aa: CASGLSQVDTQYF
cdr3_nt: TGTGCTAGTGGTTTGAGTCAAGTAGATACGCAGTATTTT
clone_size: NA
j_call: TRBJ2-3
d_call: NA
v_call: TRBV12-5

cdr3_aa: CAISQQQNTEAFF
cdr3_nt: TGTGCCATCAGCCAACAGCAGAACACTGAAGCTTTCTTT
clone_size: NA
j_call: TRBJ1-1
d_call: NA
v_call: TRBV10-3

cdr3_aa: CASSLTSGRANEQFF
cdr3_nt: TGTGCCAGCAGCTTAACCAGCGGGAGGGCCAATGAGCAGTTCTTC
clone_size: NA
j_call: TRBJ2-1
d_call: TRBD2
v_call: TRBV7-3

cdr3_aa: CASTQPRDRVGDEQFF
cdr3_nt: TGTGCCAGCACTCAGCCCCGGGACAGGGTGGGGGATGAGCAGTTCTTC
clone_size: NA
j_call: TRBJ2-1
d_call: TRBD1
v_call: TRBV28

cdr3_aa: CASRVNGGNQPQHF
cdr3_nt: TGTGCCAGCAGGGTGAATGGCGGCAATCAGCCCCAGCATTTT
clone_size: NA
j_call: TRBJ1-5
d_call: NA
v_call: TRBV6-5